This TCR beta chain comes out of a study of PD-1 blockade in classical Hodgkin lymphoma. Trimming removed 0 bases from V and 1 base from J, with 7 bases in between. The length of the CDR3 is 15 residues. Germline assignment: CDR1 LNHDA and CDR2 SQIVND (reference sequence). Libraries were prepared by immunoSEQ multiplex PCR; TCRdb keeps only in-frame clonotypes and omits some of them. The sample includes about 28,000 clones, 80% to 95% of them seen just once. Noted time point: newly diagnosed, previously untreated cHL patient sample. The V gene is TRBV19, the J gene TRBJ2-1; D may be TRBD2 (5 bases). The material sequenced was peripheral blood mononuclear cells (PBMCs). The TCR originated in a human donor with classical Hodgkin lymphoma. CDR3 bases: TGTGCCAGTAGTATAGAAGCGGCTTCCTACAATGAGCAGTTCTTC. Encoded protein: CASSIEAASYNEQFF. The full variable domain, in which reference TRBV19 and TRBJ2-1 provide the parts outside the CDR3, is DGGITQSPKYLFRKEGQNVTLSCEQNLNHDAMYWYRQDPGQGLRLIYYSQIVNDFQKGDIAEGYSVSREKKESFPLTVTSAQKNPTAFYLCASSIEAASYNEQFFGPGTRLTVL.